The TCR beta chain under discussion was sequenced for a study of T cell responses to AZD1222 COVID-19 vaccine. Study-wide context: The analysis combined second doses at about 4 or about 12 weeks. General study points: Repertoires were sampled only after the peak T cell response. CD4 TCRs linked to vaccination spanned spike, dominating at 160-218 and 743-854. Vaccination with two AZD1222 doses was followed by a rise in Spike-specific TCR breadth and depth.

Measured with immunoSEQ multiplex PCR; TCRdb has only the in-frame clones, and not every one. Of about 140,000 clones detected, 80% to 95% appear once; the ten largest clones hold 1.7%. With respect to this clone: Its antigen is undetermined.

The sequenced sample was peripheral blood, obtained on day 0 of AZD1222 vaccination. The sequence was collected from an adult in good health.

CDR3 region: CASSHPNSPLHF. CDR3 sequence (DNA): TGTGCCAGCAGTCACCCAAATTCACCCCTCCACTTT. J is TRBJ1-6 and V is TRBV27; D gene ambiguous. Trimming removed 5 bases from V and 7 bases from J, with 6 bases in between. This CDR3 contains 12 residues. Germline V gene data show CDR1 as MNHEY and CDR2 as SMNVEV (reference sequence).